The 25 T cell receptor beta chains given below trace back to one sample, sequenced in a study of blood T cells in healthy people across ages. Together with a sample-barcoded 5' primer, a J-beta primer mix was included in a second PCR lasting roughly 6 to 12 cycles. MiXCR, run by TCRdb on the 5' RACE reads, gives a single entry per CDR3 protein. The data hold 1.5 million to 2 million distinct CDR3 sequences, with 28% observed a single time. Material: blood. The receptor set was obtained from a woman in her 30s in good health.

The chain links TRBV12-3 or TRBV12-4 to TRBJ2-3, with D possibly matching TRBD1 (5 bases). The germline V and J ends were trimmed by 6 bases and 2 bases, with 24 bases remaining between them. The CDR3 spans 18 residues. CDR3 coding DNA: TGTGCCAGCAGCCCACCCCCTAGGGGCAATCTCCCCACAGATACGCAGTATTTT. It specifies CASSPPPRGNLPTDTQYF.

This rearrangement joins TRBV7-2 to TRBJ2-1; D is uncertain. Trimming took off 1 base at V and 15 bases at J, with 13 bases between the two ends. CDR3 length: 12 residues. The germline gives CDR1 SGHTA, CDR2 FQGNSA. Here the CDR3 DNA reads TGTGCCAGCAGCTTAGAATGGGGTCACGCGTTCTTC. It is translated as CASSLEWGHAFF.

In its sample, this clonotype was seen a few times. This chain uses TRBV12-5 with TRBJ2-1; 10 bases agree with TRBD1. Per germline, CDR1 LGHNT and CDR2 FRNRAP. The V gene end was trimmed by 7 bases and the J gene end by 9 bases; junction bases not matched to a gene: 9. This CDR3 is 14 amino acids long. The CDR3 coding sequence is TGTGCTAGTGACCCGGGACAGGGGTTTAGTGAGCAGTTCTTC. Protein sequence: CASDPGQGFSEQFF.

A remark on this clonotype: Mismatch with germline at one junction end may stem from a read error. The rearrangement joins TRBV6-1 to TRBJ2-4; 9 bases map to TRBD2. The J call may be faulty, since TRBJ2-5 better matches the DNA end. Germline CDR1 reads MNHNS; CDR2 reads SASEGT. This CDR3 has 15 amino acids. Written as DNA, the CDR3 is TGTACCAGCAGTGTTTTGGCGGGGGGGCAGGAGACCCAGTACTTC. Translation: CTSSVLAGGQETQYF.

This rearrangement joins TRBV13 to TRBJ2-1; 12 bases are shared with TRBD2. CDR3 length: 15 amino acids. J lost 8 bases, V lost 5 bases, and 7 bases had no gene match. Germline V gene lookup returns CDR1 PRHDT and CDR2 FYEKMQ (reference sequence). Here the CDR3 DNA reads TGTGCCAGCAGCCTAGCGGGGGGGCCGGTAGATGAGCAGTTCTTC. The encoded protein is CASSLAGGPVDEQFF.

The table lists this clonotype with a few counts. This chain joins TRBV20-1 and TRBJ2-1; 9 bases match TRBD1. The germline CDR1 and CDR2 sequences are DFQATT and SNEGSKA (reference sequence). The CDR3 sequence is 14 residues long. V was clipped by 5 bases and J by 8 bases; unmatched bases: 10. CDR3 sequence: CSAGSLQGAYEQFF. CDR3 coding DNA: TGCAGTGCTGGAAGTCTACAGGGGGCGTATGAGCAGTTCTTC.

This clonotype was seen only a few times. V and J are TRBV6-5 and TRBJ1-4, with 10 bases fitting TRBD1. Germline CDR1 reads MNHEY; CDR2 reads SVGAGI. This CDR3 comprises 15 residues. V was pared by 4 bases and J by 8 bases, with 7 bases of the junction left unmatched. The chain's CDR3 is CASSSVGTGDEKLFF. CDR3 nucleotides: TGTGCCAGCAGTTCCGTCGGGACAGGGGACGAAAAACTGTTTTTT.

This clonotype turned up a few times. The chain combines TRBV5-4 with TRBJ2-5, with 7 bases aligning to TRBD2. The J call is uncertain, as TRBJ2-7 better fits the DNA end. This CDR3 contains 17 residues. From germline, CDR1 is SGHNT and CDR2 YYREEE (reference sequence). The CDR3 region is CASSSRVPTRGMDEQYF. Here the CDR3 DNA reads TGTGCCAGCAGCTCGCGGGTACCTACGCGGGGGATGGACGAGCAGTACTTC.

This clonotype was recorded many times. This chain links TRBV6-6 with TRBJ2-1; the match to TRBD1 covers 9 bases. Trimming took 0 bases from V and 7 from J; bases not matched to a gene: 10. Germline V gene sequence: CDR1 MNHNY, CDR2 SVGAGI (reference sequence). CDR3 length: 17 amino acids. The DNA of the CDR3 is TGTGCCAGCAGTTACTCTCCCGGGGACAGGGAGCGAAATGAGCAGTTCTTC. It yields the protein CASSYSPGDRERNEQFF.

Note on this clonotype: One junction end does not reproduce the germline sequence, and a read error may be involved. The chain employs TRBV11-3 and TRBJ2-7, with 9 bases aligning to TRBD2. This CDR3 has 15 residues. The germline CDR1 and CDR2 sequences are SGHNT and YENEEA. CDR3 residues: CASSFQAGGIYGQYF. Here the CDR3 DNA reads TGTGCCAGCAGCTTCCAAGCGGGGGGCATCTACGGGCAGTACTTC.

The gene calls are TRBV28 and TRBJ2-1, with TRBD2 matching 11 bases. CDR1 and CDR2 (germline): MDHEN, SYDVKM. With 6 bases clipped from V and 6 bases from J, the junction kept 16 bases outside the gene matches. The CDR3 extends over 18 amino acids. CDR3 loop: CASRSGRPGLAARNEQFF. The CDR3 region has the DNA TGTGCCAGCAGATCGGGACGGCCGGGACTAGCGGCACGCAATGAGCAGTTCTTC.

For this clonotype: With only one base between it and a far larger clone, this is likely a read error. The chain employs TRBV12-3 or TRBV12-4 and TRBJ2-5; the D gene is possibly TRBD2 (5 bases). This CDR3 has 12 residues. DNA for the CDR3: TGTACCAGCAGTTTAGGGAGAGAGACCCAGTACTTC. Its translation: CTSSLGRETQYF.

A few counts support this clonotype. The V call is TRBV20-1, the J call TRBJ2-1, with 10 bases identical to TRBD2. The CDR3 has 13 residues. V shed 7 bases, J shed 8 bases, and the junction held 8 bases outside the gene matches. Germline CDR1 is DFQATT and CDR2 is SNEGSKA (reference sequence). The CDR3, as DNA: TGCAGTGGGGCTAGCGGGAGTCGCTATGAGCAGTTCTTC. The encoded protein is CSGASGSRYEQFF.

Only one count was recorded for this clonotype. Being one base from a much bigger clone, this may be a read error. The V gene is TRBV7-2, the J gene TRBJ2-5; a possible D gene is TRBD2 (6 bases). Germline CDR1 and CDR2: SGHTA and FQGNSA. The CDR3 spans 13 residues. This CDR3 reads CARSDTGTFVRYF. The DNA for the CDR3 is TGTGCCCGCAGCGACACCGGGACTTTTGTTCGGTACTTC. The variable domain in full, with the rest retrieved from reference TRBV7-2 and TRBJ2-5, is GAGVSQSPSNKVTEKGKDVELRCDPISGHTALYWYRQSLGQGLEFLIYFQGNSAPDKSGLPSDRFSAERTGGSVSTLTIQRTQQEDSAVYLCARSDTGTFVRYFGPGTRLLVL.

About this clonotype: One junction end does not reproduce the germline sequence, and a read error may be involved. The chain uses TRBV28 and TRBJ2-7; tentative D call: TRBD1 (7 bases). The CDR3 sequence is 16 residues long. Germline CDR1 is MDHEN and CDR2 is SYDVKM. In nucleotides, the CDR3 is TGTGTCAGCAGTTTAAAACAGGGGCGCGGGGTGTACGAGCAGTACTTC. This encodes CVSSLKQGRGVYEQYF. The complete variable domain, with remaining parts taken from reference TRBV28 and TRBJ2-7, reads DVKVTQSSRYLVKRTGEKVFLECVQDMDHENMFWYRQDPGLGLRLIYFSYDVKMKEKGDIPEGYSVSREKKERFSLILESASTNQTSMYLCVSSLKQGRGVYEQYFGPGTRLTVT.

This clonotype was seen repeatedly, ten times or more. The chain carries TRBV5-1 and TRBJ2-7; 12 nucleotides align to TRBD2. The germline gives CDR1 SGHRS, CDR2 YFSETQ. With 4 bases clipped from V and 4 bases from J, the junction kept 6 bases outside the gene matches. The CDR3 is 15 residues long. CDR3 DNA: TGCGCCAGCAGCCCACTAGCGGGGGGACAATACGAGCAGTACTTC. Translation gives CASSPLAGGQYEQYF.

V gene TRBV5-5 combines with J gene TRBJ2-5, with 7 bases that match TRBD2. The germline V gene encodes CDR1 SGHKS and CDR2 YYEKEE (reference sequence). Losses at the gene ends were 4 bases for V and 5 bases for J; bases not matched to a gene: 14. This CDR3 contains 16 residues. Here the CDR3 DNA reads TGTGCCAGCAGCCCCACGAGGGAGGGCCGGGTGGAGACCCAGTACTTC. Protein product: CASSPTREGRVETQYF.

This clonotype was seen at least ten times. The gene calls are TRBV13 and TRBJ2-4; TRBD1 matches at 10 bases. Germline assignment: CDR1 PRHDT and CDR2 FYEKMQ (reference sequence). Trimming removed 5 bases from V and 7 bases from J; junction bases left unmatched: 11. This CDR3 has 16 amino acids. The CDR3 DNA sequence: TGTGCCAGCAGCCCCCGGGACAGGGGAGGTAGGAACATTCAGTACTTC. Amino acid sequence: CASSPRDRGGRNIQYF. Full variable domain (outside the CDR3, taken from reference TRBV13 and TRBJ2-4): AAGVIQSPRHLIKEKRETATLKCYPIPRHDTVYWYQQGPGQDPQFLISFYEKMQSDKGSIPDRFSAQQFSDYHSELNMSSLELGDSALYFCASSPRDRGGRNIQYFGAGTRLSVL.

The rearrangement joins TRBV12-3 or TRBV12-4 to TRBJ2-7; TRBD1 aligns across 7 bases. The CDR3 totals 15 residues. Germline trimming cut 5 bases from V and 3 bases from J; bases unmatched to any gene: 10. The CDR3 coding sequence is TGTGCCAGCAGTCCCCGCCGGGACAGAATCTACGAGCAGTACTTC. Residues: CASSPRRDRIYEQYF.

Of note for this clonotype: Possible read error: a much larger clone is one base away. The chain recombines TRBV7-9 with TRBJ2-7; 8 nucleotides line up with TRBD1. From germline, CDR1 is SEHNR and CDR2 FQNEAQ (reference sequence). The CDR3 has 15 residues. The CDR3 region has the DNA TGTGCCCGCAGCCCCCGGACAGGGAAGGTCCACGAGCAGTACTTC. Translated: CARSPRTGKVHEQYF.

There are many counts of this clonotype. At one of its ends the junction is not consistent with the germline gene, which may arise from a read error. This chain uses TRBV5-1 with TRBJ1-2; possibly TRBD1 for D (5 bases). This CDR3 has 13 residues. CDR1 SGHRS and CDR2 YFSETQ come from the germline V gene. The chain's CDR3 is CASSPRGDYGYTF. Written as DNA, the CDR3 is TGTGCCAGCTCACCAAGAGGGGACTATGGCTACACCTTC.

The chain is built from TRBV10-3 and TRBJ1-2; the match to TRBD1 covers 7 bases. V lost 6 bases, J lost 4 bases, and 5 bases stayed unmatched. Germline loops: CDR1 ENHRY, CDR2 SYGVKD. CDR3 size: 13 residues. The CDR3 protein is CAISGQDSYGYTF. In DNA, the CDR3 is TGTGCCATCAGCGGACAGGACTCCTATGGCTACACCTTC.

This chain's CDR3 is CASSASTSFDEQYF. The CDR3 nucleotides read TGCGCCAGCAGCGCCTCGACTAGTTTCGACGAGCAGTACTTC. V and J are TRBV5-1 and TRBJ2-7; possible D gene TRBD2, 6 bases. V dropped 4 bases and J dropped 5 bases, with 16 bases sitting between them. The CDR3 is made up of 14 amino acids. Germline values: CDR1 SGHRS, CDR2 YFSETQ.

This clonotype was picked up a small number of times. The chain is built from TRBV24-1 and TRBJ2-1; TRBD1 matches 9 bases. Germline assignment: CDR1 KGHDR and CDR2 SFDVKD. This CDR3 has 15 residues. Germline trimming cut 4 bases from V and 10 bases from J; bases unmatched to any gene: 10. The CDR3 DNA reads TGTGCCACCAGTGACACAGTCCCGGGACAGGGAGAGCAGTTCTTC. Translation gives CATSDTVPGQGEQFF.

On this clonotype: This clone may be a read error of a much larger clone one base away. The chain recombines TRBV12-3 or TRBV12-4 with TRBJ2-1; D gene unclear. The CDR3 consists of 13 residues. In DNA form, the CDR3 reads TGTGGCAGCACCTTGCATCTAGGCAATGAGCAGTTCTTC. Translating gives CGSTLHLGNEQFF.